A single T cell receptor (beta chain) is shown here with its context. Its specificity is not known. The method was immunoSEQ multiplex PCR; TCRdb's version includes in-frame clones alone and lacks a portion of them. The sample lists about 56,000 clones; 86% were seen once. This entry comes from a study of T cell responses to AZD1222 COVID-19 vaccine. Findings and limits, study-wide: Spike-specific TCRs gained breadth and depth after people received two AZD1222 doses. Distributed over spike, vaccine-associated CD4 TCRs predominated at 160-218 and 743-854.

Pooled together were second doses at about 4 or about 12 weeks. CDR1 MDHEN and CDR2 SYDVKM come from the germline V gene. The CDR3 covers 12 residues. V was trimmed by 10 bases and J by 6 bases, leaving 16 bases between them. This specimen consisted of peripheral blood, obtained 28 days after the second AZD1222 dose. This rearrangement joins TRBV28 to TRBJ2-7; D is ambiguous. The receptor was isolated from an adult who received the AZD1222 COVID-19 vaccine. The CDR3 here is CAISSTFSEQYF. The CDR3 DNA reads TGTGCCATCTCGTCGACATTCTCCGAGCAGTACTTC.